This T cell receptor (beta chain) is drawn from a study of blood T cell repertoires in COVID-19. The CDR3 consists of 15 residues. The V end lost 1 base, the J end lost 3 bases, and 13 bases lay between the germline ends. CDR1 is SEHNR and CDR2 is FQNEAQ in the germline V gene (reference sequence). The table came from immunoSEQ multiplex PCR; TCRdb's copy has only in-frame clones and leaves some out. The sample comprises 92,000 or so clones, more than 70% of which are singletons, and about an eighth rests with the top ten. This clone was found a few times. The source is a woman older than 75 with acute or convalescent COVID-19. The chain has TRBV7-9 and TRBJ2-7; a possible D gene is TRBD1 (5 bases). The sequenced sample consisted of peripheral blood. CDR3: CASSLGVGADYEQYF. The CDR3 nucleotides read TGTGCCAGCAGCTTAGGGGTTGGGGCGGACTACGAGCAGTACTTC.